Described below is a single T cell receptor (beta chain) sequence and its context. This entry belongs to a study of early stage breast cancer tumors. Across the study: Among some 12 ER+/PR+/HER2- tumors, eight were ductal, four lobular.

The data were produced by immunoSEQ multiplex PCR, yet TCRdb's version contains in-frame clones alone and is incomplete. The sample records about 30,000 clones, around 67% being singletons. The sequenced material came from breast tumor tissue. The sequence derives from a person between 30 and 45 years old with breast cancer.

CDR3 nucleotide sequence: TGCGCCAGCAGTGAGCACTACGGGACAGACAGCAATCAGCCCCAGCATTTT. Protein product: CASSEHYGTDSNQPQHF. The chain uses TRBV10-2 and TRBJ1-5; TRBD1 matches 7 bases. Germline CDR1 is WSHSY and CDR2 is SAAADI. The CDR3 totals 17 residues. V was clipped by 2 bases and J by 1 base; unmatched bases: 8.